This is a list of T cell receptor beta chains from one sample in a study of vaccination effects on CD4 cells after COVID-19. Only in-frame clones appear in the TCRdb table, and some are missing; sequencing was by immunoSEQ multiplex PCR. The repertoire holds tens of thousands of clones, with around 72% as singletons. Which antigens these TCRs recognize remains unknown. The sequences come from CD4+ T cells from PBMCs cultured without peptide, collected after COVID-19 vaccination. Every receptor here comes from a human donor who had a prior SARS-CoV-2 infection. Each CDR3 is given with its conserved first and last residue. D genes are given only for firm matches. Size is stated for part of the rows, as once, few or many counts, or as a class when the clone is expanded.

D gene: NA; J gene: TRBJ2-2; V gene: TRBV5-1; clone size: NA; CDR3 protein: CASSPGTPNTGELFF; CDR3 DNA: TGCGCCAGCAGCCCCGGGACACCCAACACCGGGGAGCTGTTTTTT
D gene: NA; J gene: TRBJ2-1; V gene: TRBV5-6; clone size: NA; CDR3 protein: CASSLIGGSYNEQFF; CDR3 DNA: TGTGCCAGCAGCTTGATAGGGGGTTCCTACAATGAGCAGTTCTTC
D gene: NA; J gene: TRBJ2-5; V gene: TRBV2; clone size: NA; CDR3 protein: CASSPKETQYF; CDR3 DNA: TGTGCCAGCAGTCCGAAAGAGACCCAGTACTTC
D gene: NA; J gene: TRBJ1-5; V gene: TRBV29-1; clone size: NA; CDR3 protein: CSVESLGRDALQPQHF; CDR3 DNA: TGCAGCGTTGAATCCCTGGGCAGGGACGCTCTGCAGCCCCAGCATTTT
D gene: NA; J gene: TRBJ1-5; V gene: TRBV5-1; clone size: NA; CDR3 protein: CASSLTGLSNQPQHF; CDR3 DNA: TGCGCCAGCAGCTTGACAGGGTTGAGCAATCAGCCCCAGCATTTT
D gene: NA; J gene: TRBJ1-5; V gene: TRBV27; clone size: NA; CDR3 protein: CASSLSRNQPQHF; CDR3 DNA: TGTGCCAGCAGCCTCAGTCGCAATCAGCCCCAGCATTTT
D gene: TRBD2; J gene: TRBJ2-7; V gene: TRBV5-4; clone size: few; CDR3 protein: CASSLSSGAFYEQYF; CDR3 DNA: TGTGCCAGCAGCTTGAGTAGCGGGGCTTTCTACGAGCAGTACTTC
D gene: TRBD1; J gene: TRBJ1-2; V gene: TRBV7-9; clone size: NA; CDR3 protein: CASSLDRGLSYGYTF; CDR3 DNA: TGTGCCAGCAGCTTGGACAGGGGGTTGAGCTATGGCTACACCTTC
D gene: TRBD2; J gene: TRBJ2-2; V gene: TRBV5-4; clone size: NA; CDR3 protein: CASSLSAGDDTGELFF; CDR3 DNA: TGTGCCAGCAGCTTGAGTGCGGGAGATGACACCGGGGAGCTGTTTTTT
D gene: TRBD2; J gene: TRBJ2-4; V gene: TRBV5-1; clone size: NA; CDR3 protein: CASSRGGFENIQYF; CDR3 DNA: TGCGCCAGCAGCCGGGGGGGATTCGAAAACATTCAGTACTTC
D gene: NA; J gene: TRBJ1-4; V gene: TRBV5-1; clone size: NA; CDR3 protein: CASSLGRGGDEKLFF; CDR3 DNA: TGCGCCAGCAGCTTGGGAAGAGGGGGAGATGAAAAACTGTTTTTT
D gene: NA; J gene: TRBJ1-2; V gene: TRBV7-2; clone size: few; CDR3 protein: CASSAQGQFSAGYTF; CDR3 DNA: TGTGCCAGCAGCGCACAGGGCCAATTTTCGGCTGGCTACACCTTC
D gene: TRBD2; J gene: TRBJ2-7; V gene: TRBV4-2; clone size: NA; CDR3 protein: CASAGGASGVLIGYEQYF; CDR3 DNA: TGTGCCAGCGCTGGCGGGGCTAGCGGAGTCCTTATTGGGTACGAGCAGTACTTC
D gene: NA; J gene: TRBJ2-1; V gene: TRBV5-1; clone size: NA; CDR3 protein: CATSLDSSYNEQFF; CDR3 DNA: TGCGCCACCTCGTTGGACAGCTCCTACAATGAGCAGTTCTTC
D gene: TRBD2; J gene: TRBJ2-1; V gene: TRBV2; clone size: NA; CDR3 protein: CATKLRGSGSSDEQFF; CDR3 DNA: TGTGCCACCAAGCTTCGGGGTAGCGGGAGTTCGGATGAGCAGTTCTTC
D gene: TRBD1; J gene: TRBJ2-5; V gene: TRBV10-2; clone size: NA; CDR3 protein: CASSAGTVETQYF; CDR3 DNA: TGCGCCAGCAGCGCCGGGACAGTGGAGACCCAGTACTTC
D gene: NA; J gene: TRBJ1-2; V gene: TRBV6-5; clone size: NA; CDR3 protein: CASRTHYNYDYTF; CDR3 DNA: TGTGCCAGCAGGACACACTACAACTATGACTACACCTTC
D gene: NA; J gene: TRBJ1-4; V gene: TRBV11-3; clone size: NA; CDR3 protein: CASTRRTAVNEKLFF; CDR3 DNA: TGTGCCAGCACCCGACGGACAGCCGTTAATGAAAAACTGTTTTTT
D gene: NA; J gene: TRBJ1-5; V gene: TRBV6-6; clone size: few; CDR3 protein: CASSYSIWNSNQPQHF; CDR3 DNA: TGTGCCAGCAGTTACTCGATCTGGAATAGCAATCAGCCCCAGCATTTT
D gene: NA; J gene: TRBJ2-2; V gene: TRBV6-5; clone size: NA; CDR3 protein: CASRTRPNTGELFF; CDR3 DNA: TGTGCCAGCAGGACGAGACCGAACACCGGGGAGCTGTTTTTT
D gene: NA; J gene: TRBJ2-6; V gene: TRBV7-3; clone size: NA; CDR3 protein: CASSLDYSGANVLTF; CDR3 DNA: TGTGCCAGCAGCTTGGACTACTCTGGGGCCAACGTCCTGACTTTC
D gene: TRBD2; J gene: TRBJ2-2; V gene: TRBV18; clone size: NA; CDR3 protein: CASSPPRASGSAGELFF; CDR3 DNA: TGTGCCAGCTCACCACCGAGGGCTAGCGGATCGGCCGGGGAGCTGTTTTTT
D gene: NA; J gene: TRBJ1-2; V gene: TRBV5-4; clone size: few; CDR3 protein: CASSPADSSVGYTF; CDR3 DNA: TGTGCCAGCAGCCCCGCTGACAGCTCGGTAGGCTACACCTTC
D gene: NA; J gene: TRBJ1-5; V gene: TRBV30; clone size: NA; CDR3 protein: CAWSATRGNQPQHF; CDR3 DNA: TGTGCCTGGAGCGCTACGAGGGGCAATCAGCCCCAGCATTTT
D gene: TRBD2; J gene: TRBJ2-3; V gene: TRBV18; clone size: NA; CDR3 protein: CASSPLRTSRSTDTQYF; CDR3 DNA: TGTGCCAGCTCACCACTACGGACTAGCAGGTCCACAGATACGCAGTATTTT
D gene: NA; J gene: TRBJ2-3; V gene: TRBV9; clone size: NA; CDR3 protein: CASSADRYTDTQYF; CDR3 DNA: TGTGCCAGCAGCGCCGACAGGTACACAGATACGCAGTATTTT
D gene: NA; J gene: TRBJ1-6; V gene: TRBV19; clone size: NA; CDR3 protein: CASSMENSNSPLHF; CDR3 DNA: TGTGCCAGTAGTATGGAGAATTCCAATTCACCCCTCCACTTT
D gene: NA; J gene: TRBJ1-2; V gene: TRBV6-5; clone size: NA; CDR3 protein: CASSYPGAYGYTF; CDR3 DNA: TGTGCCAGCAGTTACCCAGGGGCCTATGGCTACACCTTC
D gene: TRBD1; J gene: TRBJ2-6; V gene: TRBV19; clone size: few; CDR3 protein: CASRKQGAGANVLTF; CDR3 DNA: TGTGCCAGTAGGAAACAGGGGGCCGGGGCCAACGTCCTGACTTTC
D gene: NA; J gene: TRBJ1-1; V gene: TRBV11-2; clone size: NA; CDR3 protein: CASSLDLSRPGAFF; CDR3 DNA: TGTGCCAGCAGCTTAGATCTTAGCCGTCCTGGAGCTTTCTTT
D gene: NA; J gene: TRBJ2-3; V gene: TRBV9; clone size: NA; CDR3 protein: CASSGRQITSTDTQYF; CDR3 DNA: TGTGCCAGCAGCGGACGACAGATAACTAGCACAGATACGCAGTATTTT
D gene: NA; J gene: TRBJ1-1; V gene: TRBV5-1; clone size: NA; CDR3 protein: CASSSEGGGITEAFF; CDR3 DNA: TGCGCCAGCAGCTCGGAGGGGGGAGGAATCACTGAAGCTTTCTTT